This entry is about one T cell receptor beta chain. Its matching antigen is unknown. The data belong to a study of T cells after yellow fever vaccination. Study-level background: Researchers used SMART-Seq v4 Ultra Low Input to prepare fractions that had low cell numbers.

UMIs and a universal primer site were added when TCR cDNA was made by 5'RACE template switching. TCRdb re-analysed the 5' RACE reads in MiXCR, keeping a single row per CDR3 protein. The sample contains around 320,000 distinct CDR3 sequences, around 11% of which appear only once. Whole-study findings and limits: Weaker in magnitude, the secondary response showed a faster peak on day 5 versus 15. A small proportion of clonotypes was detected in both the CD4 and CD8 compartments.

Sequences were derived from CD4+ T cells sorted from PBMCs, sampled 45 days after the yellow fever booster vaccination. The origin of this receptor is a man between 18 and 29 years old who received the YFV17D yellow fever vaccine.

The CDR3 loop is CSVHGKSSYEQYF. The CDR3 nucleotides are TGCAGTGTACATGGGAAGAGCTCCTACGAGCAGTACTTC. The chain has TRBV29-1 and TRBJ2-7, with D unclear. Germline V gene lookup returns CDR1 SQVTM and CDR2 ANQGSEA. The CDR3 runs 13 residues.